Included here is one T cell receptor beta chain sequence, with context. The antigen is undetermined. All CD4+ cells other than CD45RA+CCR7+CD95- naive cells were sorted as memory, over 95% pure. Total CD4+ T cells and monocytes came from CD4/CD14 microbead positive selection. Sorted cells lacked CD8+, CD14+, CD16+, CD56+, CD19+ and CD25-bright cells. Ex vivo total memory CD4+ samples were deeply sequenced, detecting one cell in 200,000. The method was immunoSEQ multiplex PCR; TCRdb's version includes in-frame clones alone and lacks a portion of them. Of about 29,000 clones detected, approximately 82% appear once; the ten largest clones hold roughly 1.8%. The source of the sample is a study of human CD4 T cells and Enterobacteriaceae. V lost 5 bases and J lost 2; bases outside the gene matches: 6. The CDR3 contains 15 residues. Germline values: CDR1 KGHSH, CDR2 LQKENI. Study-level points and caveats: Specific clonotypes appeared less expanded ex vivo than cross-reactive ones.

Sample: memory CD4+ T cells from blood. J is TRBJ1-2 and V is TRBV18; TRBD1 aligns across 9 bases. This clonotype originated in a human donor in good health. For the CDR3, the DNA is TGTGCCAGCTCAGTTACAGGGGGCACAAACTATGGCTACACCTTC. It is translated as CASSVTGGTNYGYTF.